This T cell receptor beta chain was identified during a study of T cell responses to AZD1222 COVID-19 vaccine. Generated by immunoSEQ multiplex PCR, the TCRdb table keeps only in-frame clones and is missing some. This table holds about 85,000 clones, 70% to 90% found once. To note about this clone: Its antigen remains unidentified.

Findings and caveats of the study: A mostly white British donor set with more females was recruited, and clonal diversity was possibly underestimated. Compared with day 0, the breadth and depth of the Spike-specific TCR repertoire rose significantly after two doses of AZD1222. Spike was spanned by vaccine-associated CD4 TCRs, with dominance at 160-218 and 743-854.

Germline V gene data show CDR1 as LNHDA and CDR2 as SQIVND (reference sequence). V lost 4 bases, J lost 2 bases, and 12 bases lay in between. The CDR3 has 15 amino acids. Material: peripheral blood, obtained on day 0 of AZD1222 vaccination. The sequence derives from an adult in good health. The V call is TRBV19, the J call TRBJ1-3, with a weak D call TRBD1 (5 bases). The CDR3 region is CASSTSSGPGNTIYF. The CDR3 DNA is TGTGCCAGTAGTACTTCTTCGGGGCCTGGAAACACCATATATTTT.